These 14 T cell receptor beta chains share one sample of origin, sequenced in a study of blood T cell repertoires in COVID-19. Produced via immunoSEQ multiplex PCR; TCRdb's table is partial and in-frame only. The sample includes 300,000 or so clones, 90% of them seen just once. Sequences were obtained from peripheral blood. These receptors all stem from a woman aged 25 to 39 with COVID-19, enrolled during active disease.

This chain joins TRBV11-2 and TRBJ2-7, with TRBD2 identical over 8 bases. CDR1 and CDR2 (germline): SGHAT, FQNNGV. CDR3 size: 15 residues. After removal of 4 bases from V and 3 bases from J, the junction contained 8 bases not matched to a gene. In DNA, the CDR3 is TGTGCCAGCAGCTCAGAAGCGGGAGTTAGCTACGAGCAGTACTTC. Residues: CASSSEAGVSYEQYF.

The chain has TRBV7-9 and TRBJ1-1; 7 bases are shared with TRBD1. The CDR3 sequence is 15 residues long. Germline values: CDR1 SEHNR, CDR2 FQNEAQ (reference sequence). V trimming: 5 bases; J trimming: 0 bases; junction bases outside the gene matches: 6. DNA of the CDR3: TGTGCCAGCAGCCCTCAGACAGGGCTGAACACTGAAGCTTTCTTT. As protein: CASSPQTGLNTEAFF.

The V gene is TRBV30, the J gene TRBJ1-3; D might be TRBD1 (6 bases). In germline, CDR1 is GTSNPN, CDR2 SVGIG (reference sequence). The CDR3 runs 14 residues. The V and J ends lost 6 bases and 4 bases respectively, with 16 bases between them. The CDR3 loop is CACLVGGTGNTIYF. The CDR3 region has the DNA TGTGCCTGTCTCGTAGGGGGAACGGGAAACACCATATATTTT.

The chain employs TRBV6-6 and TRBJ1-2; perhaps TRBD1 as D (5 bases). V was trimmed by 0 bases and J by 1 base, leaving 9 bases between them. This CDR3 comprises 15 residues. Germline CDR1 and CDR2: MNHNY and SVGAGI (reference sequence). The CDR3 DNA reads as TGTGCCAGCAGTTACTCGATAGGGGTTAACTATGGCTACACCTTC. Amino acids: CASSYSIGVNYGYTF.

J is TRBJ1-3 and V is TRBV7-9; D unresolved. The CDR3 spans 19 residues. V was cut by 1 base and J by 1 base, with 20 bases left in between. Per the germline V gene, CDR1 is SEHNR and CDR2 is FQNEAQ (reference sequence). CDR3 loop: CASSLGSAPPRLSGNTIYF. The CDR3 DNA is TGTGCCAGCAGCTTAGGGAGCGCCCCCCCAAGGTTATCTGGAAACACCATATATTTT.

This clone was counted once. This chain connects TRBV2 to TRBJ1-5, with D tentatively TRBD1 (5 bases). The ends were cut back, 0 bases at V and 9 bases at J, with 15 bases in the middle. The CDR3 has 15 amino acids. Germline lookup yields CDR1 SNHLY and CDR2 FYNNEI. CDR3: CASSEARQQTVPQHF. The DNA of the CDR3 is TGTGCCAGCAGTGAAGCGAGACAGCAAACCGTGCCCCAGCATTTT.

The rearrangement joins TRBV15 to TRBJ2-1; 13 nucleotides match TRBD2. V was pared by 1 base and J by 7 bases, with 4 bases of the junction left unmatched. The length of the CDR3 is 16 residues. CDR1 and CDR2 (germline): LNHNV, YYDKDF (reference sequence). DNA of the CDR3: TGTGCCACCAGCAGAGGAAGGACTAGCGGGAGAAATGAGCAGTTCTTC. Residues: CATSRGRTSGRNEQFF. Complete variable domain (other parts from reference TRBV15 and TRBJ2-1): DAMVIQNPRYQVTQFGKPVTLSCSQTLNHNVMYWYQQKSSQAPKLLFHYYDKDFNNEADTPDNFQSRRPNTSFCFLDIRSPGLGDTAMYLCATSRGRTSGRNEQFFGPGTRLTVL.

The chain recombines TRBV4-2 with TRBJ2-4, with 9 positions matching TRBD2. Germline V lookup: CDR1 LGHNA, CDR2 YNFKEQ. The CDR3 is 19 residues long. Trimming at V came to 0 bases and at J to 1 base, leaving 10 bases not matched to a gene. CDR3: CASSQEELAGRGAKNIQYF. CDR3 sequence (DNA): TGTGCCAGCAGCCAAGAGGAACTAGCGGGCCGGGGCGCCAAAAACATTCAGTACTTC.

The chain links TRBV29-1 to TRBJ1-1; TRBD1 agrees at 7 bases. Germline loops: CDR1 SQVTM, CDR2 ANQGSEA. J gave up 3 bases and V 5 bases, and 0 bases lay outside the gene matches. The CDR3 runs 11 residues. CDR3 nucleotides: TGCAGCGTTACAGGGGACACTGAAGCTTTCTTT. It codes for CSVTGDTEAFF.

The V call is TRBV20-1, the J call TRBJ1-1; tentatively, D is TRBD1 (5 bases). The CDR3 contains 11 residues. Trimming left V 6 bases short and J 11 bases short, with 16 bases between. Germline lookup yields CDR1 DFQATT and CDR2 SNEGSKA (reference sequence). The CDR3 coding sequence is TGCAGTGCCAAAGGAGGGGCAGAGGCTTTCTTT. As protein: CSAKGGAEAFF.

The chain combines TRBV27 with TRBJ1-2; D possibly corresponds to TRBD1 (5 bases). The CDR3 runs 14 residues. Germline assignment: CDR1 MNHEY and CDR2 SMNVEV (reference sequence). Between the trimmed V and J ends, which lost 4 bases and 4 bases, there was a span of 13 bases. The chain's CDR3 is CASSSETGVYGYTF. The CDR3 DNA reads as TGTGCCAGCAGTTCGGAAACAGGCGTCTATGGCTACACCTTC.

The chain uses TRBV19 and TRBJ1-4; D unresolved. The CDR3 is made up of 13 amino acids. CDR1 is LNHDA and CDR2 is SQIVND in the germline V gene (reference sequence). The V gene lost 3 bases and the J gene lost 8 bases, with 10 bases spanning the gap. The CDR3 region has the DNA TGTGCCAGTAGTATTCCTGAGGGCGAAAAACTGTTTTTT. This encodes CASSIPEGEKLFF.

The chain is built from TRBV27 and TRBJ1-1; D may be TRBD1 (5 bases). CDR3 length: 16 amino acids. The V gene lost 5 bases and the J gene lost 1 base, with 17 bases spanning the gap. CDR1 and CDR2 from the germline V gene are MNHEY and SMNVEV (reference sequence). CDR3 amino acids: CASSPLVWGENTEAFF. In nucleotides, the CDR3 is TGTGCCAGCAGTCCGCTTGTTTGGGGCGAGAACACTGAAGCTTTCTTT.

The rearrangement links TRBV28 to TRBJ2-7; 8 bases fit TRBD1. The CDR3 spans 15 residues. Germline trimming cut 7 bases from V and 2 bases from J; bases unmatched to any gene: 10. From germline, CDR1 is MDHEN and CDR2 SYDVKM. CDR3 loop: CASTTPGQEPYEQYF. CDR3 DNA: TGTGCCAGCACCACCCCGGGACAGGAGCCCTACGAGCAGTACTTC.